Listed below are T cell receptor beta chains from one sample, sequenced in a study of T cell responses to AZD1222 COVID-19 vaccine. The assay was immunoSEQ multiplex PCR, and TCRdb's table has in-frame clones only and misses some. There are 110,000 or so clones in the sample; more than 70% occur only once, and less than 3.5% lies in the top ten. The sequenced sample was peripheral blood, obtained on day 0 of AZD1222 vaccination. These receptors all come from an adult in good health. Each CDR3 is given with its conserved first and last residue. D genes are given only for firm matches. Rows may omit the clone size; those that give it use once, few, many or a size class.

D gene: .
clone size: once
V gene: TRBV9
J gene: TRBJ2-5
CDR3 DNA: TGTGCCAGCGCCGGGACCGTCCAAGAGACCCAGTACTTC
CDR3 protein: CASAGTVQETQYF

D gene: .
clone size: .
V gene: TRBV5-4
J gene: TRBJ2-5
CDR3 DNA: TGTGCCAGCAGCGGGGGGTACCAAGAGACCCAGTACTTC
CDR3 protein: CASSGGYQETQYF

D gene: .
clone size: .
V gene: TRBV9
J gene: TRBJ2-3
CDR3 DNA: TGTGCCAGCAGCGTGGAGTCTAGCACAGATACGCAGTATTTT
CDR3 protein: CASSVESSTDTQYF

D gene: .
clone size: .
V gene: TRBV7-3
J gene: TRBJ1-5
CDR3 DNA: TGTGCCAGCAGCCCAGGCGAACAGCCCCAGCATTTT
CDR3 protein: CASSPGEQPQHF

D gene: .
clone size: .
V gene: TRBV6-1
J gene: TRBJ2-2
CDR3 DNA: TGTGCCAGCAGAGCTGCGAACACCGGGGAGCTGTTTTTT
CDR3 protein: CASRAANTGELFF

D gene: TRBD2
clone size: .
V gene: TRBV5-4
J gene: TRBJ2-1
CDR3 DNA: TGTGCCAGCAGCTTGCCGGCGGGGGGGCCCTACAATGAGCAGTTCTTC
CDR3 protein: CASSLPAGGPYNEQFF

D gene: TRBD2
clone size: few
V gene: TRBV7-8
J gene: TRBJ2-7
CDR3 DNA: TGTGCCAGCAGCCCGGGACTAGCGGGGGGGGTAGGTTGGCAGTACTTC
CDR3 protein: CASSPGLAGGVGWQYF

D gene: .
clone size: .
V gene: TRBV7-2
J gene: TRBJ2-2
CDR3 DNA: TGTGCCAGCAGCTTAGCCCTTGAGACCGGCATGGCCGGGGAGCTGTTTTTT
CDR3 protein: CASSLALETGMAGELFF

D gene: .
clone size: .
V gene: TRBV6-2/TRBV6-3
J gene: TRBJ2-3
CDR3 DNA: TGTGCCAGCAGTAACCGGGACCACGCAGATACGCAGTATTTT
CDR3 protein: CASSNRDHADTQYF

D gene: .
clone size: .
V gene: TRBV28
J gene: TRBJ1-6
CDR3 DNA: TGTGCCAGCAGTGTCGGGACATACAATTCACCCCTCCACTTT
CDR3 protein: CASSVGTYNSPLHF

D gene: .
clone size: .
V gene: TRBV4-1
J gene: TRBJ2-3
CDR3 DNA: TGCGCCAGCAGCCAATTAATTCGGATTGGGACAGATACGCAGTATTTT
CDR3 protein: CASSQLIRIGTDTQYF

D gene: TRBD2
clone size: .
V gene: TRBV5-4
J gene: TRBJ2-3
CDR3 DNA: TGTGCCAGCAGAGCTAGCGGGGAGAGCACAGATACGCAGTATTTT
CDR3 protein: CASRASGESTDTQYF

D gene: .
clone size: medium-sized
V gene: TRBV9
J gene: TRBJ1-2
CDR3 DNA: TGTGCCAGCAGCCCCGCCACAGGAGACTATGGCTACACCTTC
CDR3 protein: CASSPATGDYGYTF

D gene: .
clone size: .
V gene: TRBV18
J gene: TRBJ2-4
CDR3 DNA: TGTGCCAGCTCACCTGAGGTGAATGAAAACATTCAGTACTTC
CDR3 protein: CASSPEVNENIQYF

D gene: .
clone size: .
V gene: TRBV3-1/TRBV3-2
J gene: TRBJ1-1
CDR3 DNA: TGTGCCAGCAGCCAAGGGCGAAACACTGAAGCTTTCTTT
CDR3 protein: CASSQGRNTEAFF

D gene: .
clone size: .
V gene: TRBV6-6
J gene: TRBJ1-2
CDR3 DNA: TGTGCCAGCAGTTACTCGAGTAGCGAAGGTGGCTACACCTTC
CDR3 protein: CASSYSSSEGGYTF

D gene: .
clone size: .
V gene: TRBV11-2
J gene: TRBJ2-7
CDR3 DNA: TGTGCCAGCAGCTTTTTGGCGGGGGCTTTGGAGCAGTACTTC
CDR3 protein: CASSFLAGALEQYF

D gene: TRBD1
clone size: .
V gene: TRBV18
J gene: TRBJ2-7
CDR3 DNA: TGTGCCAGCTCGACGGGACAGGGGCGCGAGCAGTACTTC
CDR3 protein: CASSTGQGREQYF

D gene: .
clone size: .
V gene: TRBV12-5
J gene: TRBJ2-3
CDR3 DNA: TGTGCTAGTGGTTTGGTACGGGAGTTTTCGGATACGCAGTATTTT
CDR3 protein: CASGLVREFSDTQYF

D gene: .
clone size: few
V gene: TRBV3-1/TRBV3-2
J gene: TRBJ2-1
CDR3 DNA: TGTGCCAGCAGCCCGGGGGCCTCCTACAATGAGCAGTTCTTC
CDR3 protein: CASSPGASYNEQFF

D gene: TRBD1
clone size: .
V gene: TRBV5-1
J gene: TRBJ1-1
CDR3 DNA: TGCGCCAGCAGTCCACCGACAGGGGCGGCGGTAGACACTGAAGCTTTCTTT
CDR3 protein: CASSPPTGAAVDTEAFF

D gene: TRBD1
clone size: .
V gene: TRBV5-4
J gene: TRBJ2-2
CDR3 DNA: TGTGCCAGCAGCTCATTGGCAGGGGGTCTTGCCGGGGAGCTGTTTTTT
CDR3 protein: CASSSLAGGLAGELFF

D gene: .
clone size: .
V gene: TRBV18
J gene: TRBJ2-1
CDR3 DNA: TGTGCCAGCTCACCCACGACAGACAATGAGCAGTTCTTC
CDR3 protein: CASSPTTDNEQFF

D gene: .
clone size: few
V gene: TRBV5-1
J gene: TRBJ2-7
CDR3 DNA: TGCGCCAGCAGCCCGACGTTATTCGGGAGTCTAGGGTACTTC
CDR3 protein: CASSPTLFGSLGYF

D gene: .
clone size: .
V gene: TRBV20-1
J gene: TRBJ2-5
CDR3 DNA: TGCAGTGCGGCCAGGGGAGAGACCCAGTACTTC
CDR3 protein: CSAARGETQYF

D gene: .
clone size: .
V gene: TRBV25-1
J gene: TRBJ2-7
CDR3 DNA: TGTGCCAGCAGTGATGCAGGAAGGGGGTACGAGCAGTACTTC
CDR3 protein: CASSDAGRGYEQYF